The present TCR beta chain was sequenced within a study of Ad26.COV2.S vaccination and SARS-CoV-2 variants. The overall study: Recipients of Ad26.COV2.S got it intramuscularly, once or twice 56 days apart. The study's findings and limits: While placebo recipients had lower spike-specific TCR breadth, vaccine recipients had more.

Libraries were prepared by immunoSEQ multiplex PCR; TCRdb keeps only in-frame clonotypes and omits some of them. The sample lists approximately 500,000 clones; 87% were seen once. The CDR3 contains 14 residues. Germline V gives CDR1 MDHEN, CDR2 SYDVKM. Trimming took 8 bases from V and 7 from J; bases not matched to a gene: 14. Treatment in this sample: some 19 received Ad26.COV2.S at low or high dose, single or two shots; several received placebo; per-sample allocation not given. Day 63 following the first vaccine or placebo injection was when the samples were taken. With regard to this clone: Its matching antigen is unknown.

The J gene is TRBJ2-7, the V gene TRBV28; 7 bases map to TRBD2. The sequencing used peripheral blood, collected in a trial of Ad26.COV2.S vaccine versus placebo. This clonotype originated in a person aged 18-60 years who received the Ad26.COV2.S COVID-19 vaccine or a placebo. CDR3: CASGQAWEGAEQYF. The DNA for the CDR3 is TGTGCCAGCGGGCAAGCTTGGGAGGGCGCGGAGCAGTACTTC.